The 8 T cell receptor beta chains given below trace back to one sample, sequenced in a study of blood T cell repertoires in COVID-19. Here immunoSEQ multiplex PCR was the method, and the copy in TCRdb shows in-frame clones only, minus some. The sample has roughly 90,000 clones, around 82% seen once; the top ten hold about an eighth. Sequenced material: peripheral blood. Source of these receptors: a human donor in a cohort sampled during active COVID-19.

The rearrangement joins TRBV9 to TRBJ1-2; D not certain. Per the germline V gene, CDR1 is SGDLS and CDR2 is YYNGEE. The CDR3 runs 13 residues. V gave up 0 bases and J gave up 8 bases, with 11 bases separating them. For the CDR3, the DNA is TGTGCCAGCAGCGTAGGCGGGCCGGTCGGCTACACCTTC. Its translation: CASSVGGPVGYTF.

The chain recombines TRBV9 with TRBJ1-2; D remains ambiguous. The CDR3 length is 14 residues. CDR1 SGDLS and CDR2 YYNGEE come from the germline V gene. V lost 1 base, J lost 0 bases, and 7 bases lay in between. CDR3 nucleotides: TGTGCCAGCAGCGTACAGGACTCTAACTATGGCTACACCTTC. Its translation: CASSVQDSNYGYTF.

J is TRBJ2-1 and V is TRBV19; 15 bases agree with TRBD2. Germline V CDR1 and CDR2: LNHDA, SQIVND (reference sequence). This CDR3 contains 18 residues. The trim removed 3 bases at V and 3 bases at J, leaving 6 bases unmatched. CDR3: CASSIGLAGGMGYNEQFF. The CDR3 DNA reads TGTGCCAGTAGTATTGGACTAGCGGGGGGGATGGGCTACAATGAGCAGTTCTTC.

The J gene is TRBJ1-5, the V gene TRBV19; D is unclear. Trimming cost V 1 base and J 3 bases, with 10 bases left between them. This CDR3 is 15 amino acids long. Germline V lookup: CDR1 LNHDA, CDR2 SQIVND (reference sequence). In DNA form, the CDR3 reads TGTGCCAGTAGTATAGGTCGAGCCGTCAATCAGCCCCAGCATTTT. Translated, it gives CASSIGRAVNQPQHF.

The gene calls are TRBV19 and TRBJ1-3; 8 bases map to TRBD1. This CDR3 is 14 amino acids long. CDR1 is LNHDA and CDR2 is SQIVND in the germline V gene (reference sequence). Trimming took 6 bases from V and 0 from J; bases not matched to a gene: 1. CDR3 residues: CASSRGLSGNTIYF. The CDR3 nucleotides read TGTGCCAGTAGCAGGGGGCTCTCTGGAAACACCATATATTTT.

The V call is TRBV7-9, the J call TRBJ1-1; unclear D gene. This CDR3 contains 11 residues. Germline V gene data show CDR1 as SEHNR and CDR2 as FQNEAQ (reference sequence). With 5 bases removed from V and 4 bases from J, the gap between germline ends came to 5 bases. CDR3 protein: CASSPSTEAFF. The CDR3 bases are TGTGCCAGCAGCCCTAGCACTGAAGCTTTCTTT.

This clone was seen once. The chain carries TRBV3-1 (or the pseudogene TRBV3-2) and TRBJ2-5; no firm D call. Looked up from germline, CDR1 is LGHDT and CDR2 is YNNKEL (reference sequence). V was trimmed by 6 bases and J by 5 bases, leaving 10 bases between them. This CDR3 is 12 amino acids long. As DNA, the CDR3 is TGTGCCAGCAGTCGAATTCGGGAGACCCAGTACTTC. This gives the protein CASSRIRETQYF.

This clone was seen only a few times. The chain carries TRBV7-9 and TRBJ2-7; TRBD2 matches at 7 bases. V shed 3 bases and J 3 bases; nucleotides not matched to a gene: 5. Looked up from germline, CDR1 is SEHNR and CDR2 is FQNEAQ (reference sequence). The CDR3 loop spans 14 amino acids. CDR3 DNA: TGTGCCAGCAGCTTCGTGTCTAGCGGCTACGAGCAGTACTTC. Its protein product is CASSFVSSGYEQYF.